A single sample gave rise to the 20 T cell receptor beta chains below, sequenced in a study of T-cell memory formation after mild COVID-19. TCRdb analysed the 5' RACE reads with MiXCR anew, one entry per CDR3 protein. There are about 210,000 distinct CDR3 sequences in the sample; 27% occur only once, and about 10% lies in the top ten. Input material: PBMCs or a T cell subset sorted from them (not recorded which). These receptors all come from an adult woman who had mild COVID-19 (a few samples of this study predate the infection). Cell type and time point are not known.

This clonotype has just a few counts. This chain links TRBV6-6 with TRBJ2-7, with D tentatively TRBD1 (6 bases). The CDR3 is 13 residues long. Trimming removed 7 bases at V and 0 bases at J, with 10 bases between. Germline CDR1 is MNHNY and CDR2 is SVGAGI (reference sequence). The DNA of the CDR3 is TGTGCCAGCAAAGGGGACATCTCCTACGAGCAGTACTTC. This gives the protein CASKGDISYEQYF.

In its sample, this clonotype was seen once. V usage is TRBV30 and J usage is TRBJ1-5, with a weak D call TRBD1 (5 bases). The CDR3 loop spans 12 amino acids. Trimming took off 0 bases at V and 9 bases at J, with 9 bases between the two ends. Germline CDR1 is GTSNPN and CDR2 is SVGIG (reference sequence). The CDR3 region is CAWSVGGRPQHF. The DNA for the CDR3 is TGTGCCTGGAGTGTGGGGGGGAGGCCCCAGCATTTT.

V usage is TRBV7-6 and J usage is TRBJ2-5; 15 nucleotides match TRBD2. This CDR3 spans 17 amino acids. From germline, CDR1 is SGHVS and CDR2 FNYEAQ. The V segment lost 3 bases and the J segment 5 bases; nucleotides outside the gene matches: 7. CDR3 in DNA: TGTGCCAGCAGCTTCCCCGGACTAGCGGGAGGGGGGGAGACCCAGTACTTC. It encodes CASSFPGLAGGGETQYF.

This clonotype has more than one count but fewer than ten. The chain employs TRBV5-5 and TRBJ2-3; possibly TRBD2 for D (5 bases). Germline lookup yields CDR1 SGHKS and CDR2 YYEKEE (reference sequence). This CDR3 is built from 15 residues. Trimming shortened V by 1 base and J by 0 bases, and 9 bases separated the two germline ends. CDR3 loop: CASSLRGRSTDTQYF. The CDR3 nucleotides read TGTGCCAGCAGCTTGCGAGGGCGTAGCACAGATACGCAGTATTTT.

On this clonotype itself: Here the CDR3 omits its conserved ending phenylalanine or tryptophan, so a read error is the likely source. This chain uses TRBV3-1 with TRBJ2-7; no firm D call. Germline loops: CDR1 LGHDT, CDR2 YNNKEL (reference sequence). This CDR3 region has 13 residues. The germline V and J ends were trimmed by 6 bases and 1 base, with 10 bases remaining between them. CDR3 amino acids: CASSHKGSYEQYL. In DNA, the CDR3 is TGTGCCAGCAGTCATAAGGGTTCCTACGAGCAGTACTTA.

The gene calls are TRBV20-1 and TRBJ2-7, with D tentatively TRBD1 (5 bases). Germline CDR1 is DFQATT and CDR2 is SNEGSKA (reference sequence). CDR3 length: 13 residues. V was trimmed by 2 bases and J by 4 bases, leaving 12 bases between them. CDR3 sequence reads: CSARWQGVYEQYF. CDR3 nucleotides: TGCAGTGCTAGATGGCAGGGTGTGTACGAGCAGTACTTC.

This rearrangement joins TRBV12-3 or TRBV12-4 to TRBJ2-5; TRBD1 aligns across 9 bases. The CDR3 runs 15 residues. V lost 5 bases and J lost 2; bases outside the gene matches: 6. The CDR3 is CASSPFDRGQETQYF. CDR3 DNA sequence: TGTGCCAGCAGTCCATTCGACAGGGGGCAAGAGACCCAGTACTTC.

The chain couples TRBV2 to TRBJ2-1; D unclear. The CDR3 runs to 16 residues. The V gene's germline CDR1 is SNHLY and CDR2 FYNNEI. V was pared by 4 bases and J by 4 bases, with 17 bases between. The CDR3 region has the DNA TGTGCCAGCAGTGTAGCCCCGATGCAGCAATACAATGAGCAGTTCTTC. Translating it yields CASSVAPMQQYNEQFF.

This clonotype was observed a few times. The CDR3 region is CSAPDSRLSGNTIYF. The DNA of the CDR3 is TGCAGTGCCCCGGACAGCCGCCTCTCTGGAAACACCATATATTTT. This rearrangement joins TRBV20-1 to TRBJ1-3; D is perhaps TRBD1 (6 bases). The germline V gene encodes CDR1 DFQATT and CDR2 SNEGSKA (reference sequence). This CDR3 contains 15 residues. Trimming stripped 6 bases from V and 0 bases from J, with 15 bases between.

The chain combines TRBV18 with TRBJ1-1, with D unclear. The CDR3 sequence is 14 residues long. V lost 5 bases, J lost 3 bases, and 13 bases lay in between. Germline lookup yields CDR1 KGHSH and CDR2 LQKENI. The CDR3: CASSTVPWDTEAFF. CDR3 DNA sequence: TGTGCCAGCTCAACGGTCCCATGGGACACTGAAGCTTTCTTT.

The rearrangement links TRBV12-3 or TRBV12-4 to TRBJ2-7, with a possible D match to TRBD1 (5 bases). The CDR3 is made up of 14 amino acids. Trimming stripped 1 base from V and 3 bases from J, with 10 bases between. For the CDR3, the DNA is TGTGCCAGCAGTTTAGTCGGCAGGGACTACGAGCAGTACTTC. This sequence encodes CASSLVGRDYEQYF.

The chain joins TRBV19 to TRBJ2-7; 10 nucleotides agree with TRBD1. This CDR3 region has 15 residues. The V and J ends lost 6 bases and 5 bases, in that order; junction bases with no gene match: 10. Germline CDR1 reads LNHDA; CDR2 reads SQIVND (reference sequence). CDR3 in DNA: TGTGCCAGTAGGGACAGGGGGTCCCTTTTCGACGAGCAGTACTTC. Its protein is CASRDRGSLFDEQYF.

The DNA for the CDR3 is TGTGCCAGCCTTGGACAGGGGGCTACCTACGAGCAGTACTTC. Its translation: CASLGQGATYEQYF. The rearrangement joins TRBV28 to TRBJ2-7, with 11 bases aligning to TRBD1. The CDR3 has 14 amino acids. V shed 8 bases and J 2 bases; nucleotides not matched to a gene: 5. Germline values: CDR1 MDHEN, CDR2 SYDVKM.

V is TRBV2 and J is TRBJ2-5; the D call may be TRBD1 or TRBD2 (5 bases each). The V and J ends lost 7 bases and 5 bases respectively, with 14 bases between them. The CDR3 covers 13 residues. Germline V gene lookup returns CDR1 SNHLY and CDR2 FYNNEI. The CDR3 coding sequence is TGTGCCAGCATCCGAGGGGCTTCGGAGACCCAGTACTTC. This translates into CASIRGASETQYF. Combining the CDR3 with reference TRBV2 and TRBJ2-5 gives the whole variable domain EPEVTQTPSHQVTQMGQEVILRCVPISNHLYFYWYRQILGQKVEFLVSFYNNEISEKSEIFDDQFSVERPDGSNFTLKIRSTKLEDSAMYFCASIRGASETQYFGPGTRLLVL.

This clonotype was seen only a few times. The V and J genes are TRBV12-3 or TRBV12-4 and TRBJ2-1; D is unclear. CDR3 size: 14 residues. Trimming took 4 bases from V and 6 from J, leaving 13 bases between them. CDR3 coding DNA: TGTGCCAGCAGTTGGACCTCAGGAGTCAATGAGCAGTTCTTC. Residues: CASSWTSGVNEQFF.

This clonotype was detected a few times. The V call is TRBV12-3 or TRBV12-4, the J call TRBJ2-2; TRBD1 agrees at 7 bases. The CDR3 is 15 residues long. V gave up 4 bases and J gave up 5 bases; unmatched junction bases: 7. CDR3 in amino acids: CASSSTGPWTGELFF. CDR3 in DNA: TGTGCCAGCAGTTCGACAGGGCCGTGGACCGGGGAGCTGTTTTTT.

This clonotype was seen a handful of times. V usage is TRBV5-1 and J usage is TRBJ2-3; 8 bases align to TRBD1. Trimming cost V 6 bases and J 7 bases; bases outside gene matches: 7. The germline gives CDR1 SGHRS, CDR2 YFSETQ. There are 13 residues in the CDR3. The CDR3 DNA reads as TGCGCCAGCATTGGGACAGGTGGGAATACGCAGTATTTT. Its protein is CASIGTGGNTQYF. Filled out from reference TRBV5-1 and TRBJ2-3, the complete variable domain reads KAGVTQTPRYLIKTRGQQVTLSCSPISGHRSVSWYQQTPGQGLQFLFEYFSETQRNKGNFPGRFSGRQFSNSRSEMNVSTLELGDSALYLCASIGTGGNTQYFGPGTRLTVL.

This clonotype was seen a few times. The J gene is TRBJ1-1, the V gene TRBV7-9, with TRBD1 as a possible D gene (6 bases). The length of the CDR3 is 13 residues. With 5 bases removed from V and 5 bases from J, the gap between germline ends came to 12 bases. The germline V gene has CDR1 SEHNR and CDR2 FQNEAQ (reference sequence). CDR3 in amino acids: CASSHRVGTEAFF. The CDR3 DNA reads as TGTGCCAGCAGCCACAGGGTTGGGACTGAAGCTTTCTTT.

The J gene is TRBJ2-2, the V gene TRBV4-3, with TRBD2 matching 13 bases. Germline V gives CDR1 LGHNA, CDR2 YSLEER. CDR3 size: 18 residues. The ends lost 0 bases at V and 3 bases at J; junction bases unmatched: 4. CDR3 sequence reads: CASSQEGGLAGYTGELFF. Here the CDR3 DNA reads TGCGCCAGCAGCCAAGAGGGGGGACTAGCGGGATACACCGGGGAGCTGTTTTTT.

V usage is TRBV11-2 and J usage is TRBJ1-5; 7 bases are shared with TRBD1. V shed 0 bases and J 5 bases; nucleotides not matched to a gene: 4. The CDR3 has 15 residues. The germline V gene has CDR1 SGHAT and CDR2 FQNNGV. The CDR3 loop reads CASSLEAGGYQPQHF. The CDR3 DNA reads TGTGCCAGCAGCTTAGAGGCAGGGGGTTATCAGCCCCAGCATTTT.